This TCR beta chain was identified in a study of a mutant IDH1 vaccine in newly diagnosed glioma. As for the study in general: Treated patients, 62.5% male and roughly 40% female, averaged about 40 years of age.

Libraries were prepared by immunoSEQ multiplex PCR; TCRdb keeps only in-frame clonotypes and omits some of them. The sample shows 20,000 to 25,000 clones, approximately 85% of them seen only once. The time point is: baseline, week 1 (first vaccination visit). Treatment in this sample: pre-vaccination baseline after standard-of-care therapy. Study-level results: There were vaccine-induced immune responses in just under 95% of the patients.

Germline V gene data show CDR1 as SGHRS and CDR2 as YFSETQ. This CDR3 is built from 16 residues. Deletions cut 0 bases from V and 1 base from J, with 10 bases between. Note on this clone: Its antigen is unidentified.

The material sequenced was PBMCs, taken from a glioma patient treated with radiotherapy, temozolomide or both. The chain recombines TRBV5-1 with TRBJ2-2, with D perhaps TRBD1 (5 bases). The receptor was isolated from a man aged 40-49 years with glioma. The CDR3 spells CASSLEGALNTGELFF. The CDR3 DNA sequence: TGCGCCAGCAGCTTGGAAGGGGCCCTGAACACCGGGGAGCTGTTTTTT.